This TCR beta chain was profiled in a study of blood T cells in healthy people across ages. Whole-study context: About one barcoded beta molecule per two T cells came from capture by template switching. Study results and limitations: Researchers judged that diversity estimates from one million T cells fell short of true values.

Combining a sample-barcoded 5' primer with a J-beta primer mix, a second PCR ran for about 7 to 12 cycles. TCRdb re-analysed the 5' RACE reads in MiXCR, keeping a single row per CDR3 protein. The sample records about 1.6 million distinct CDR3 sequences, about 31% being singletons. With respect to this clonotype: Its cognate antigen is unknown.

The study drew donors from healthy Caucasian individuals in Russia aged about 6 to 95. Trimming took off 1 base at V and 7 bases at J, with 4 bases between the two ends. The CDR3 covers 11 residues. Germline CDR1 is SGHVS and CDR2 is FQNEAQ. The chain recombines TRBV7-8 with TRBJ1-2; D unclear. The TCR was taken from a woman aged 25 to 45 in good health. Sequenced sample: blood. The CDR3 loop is CASSLDVGYTF. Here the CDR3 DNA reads TGTGCCAGCAGCTTAGATGTTGGCTACACCTTC.